This is a list of T cell receptor beta chains from one sample in a study of neoadjuvant anti-PD-1 for oral cavity cancer. Sequencing was performed with immunoSEQ multiplex PCR; in TCRdb, only in-frame clones are kept and a portion is missing. The table has more than 6,500 clones, 65% to 85% seen once. The material was PBMCs, obtained before nivolumab (anti-PD-1) treatment. Receptors were obtained from a person between 40 and 79 years old with oral cavity squamous cell carcinoma. Both conserved end residues are part of each CDR3. The order of the fields is CDR3 DNA, CDR3 protein, clone size, V gene, CDR3 length, D gene, J gene. The D gene is left open where the match is weak. Clone sizes are given selectively: once, few, many, or a class where the clone is expanded.

CDR3nt: TGCGCCAGCAGTCCAGGGGCGAGGGCTGAAGCTTTCTTT
CDR3aa: CASSPGARAEAFF
abundance: once
v_gene: TRBV5-1
len: 13
d_gene: NA
j_gene: TRBJ1-1

CDR3nt: TGCGCCAGCAACGAAGCGGGGGGGCCATCCCCTACGCAGTATTTT
CDR3aa: CASNEAGGPSPTQYF
abundance: NA
v_gene: TRBV5-1
len: 15
d_gene: TRBD2
j_gene: TRBJ2-3

CDR3nt: TGTGCCAGCAGTTTTGGGCAGCATTATGGCTACACCTTC
CDR3aa: CASSFGQHYGYTF
abundance: few
v_gene: TRBV27
len: 13
d_gene: NA
j_gene: TRBJ1-2

CDR3nt: TGTGCAAGTCGCTTCTACCGGGACGGTGCTAGCACAGATACGCAGTATTTT
CDR3aa: CASRFYRDGASTDTQYF
abundance: NA
v_gene: TRBV12-2
len: 17
d_gene: NA
j_gene: TRBJ2-3

CDR3nt: TGTGCCAGCAGTATAGGGGTTAATAATTCACCCCTCCACTTT
CDR3aa: CASSIGVNNSPLHF
abundance: NA
v_gene: TRBV25-1
len: 14
d_gene: NA
j_gene: TRBJ1-6

CDR3nt: TGCAGCGTTGGGGTAGGGACAGGTTCTGAAAAACTGTTTTTT
CDR3aa: CSVGVGTGSEKLFF
abundance: NA
v_gene: TRBV29-1
len: 14
d_gene: TRBD1
j_gene: TRBJ1-4

CDR3nt: TGTGCCAGCAGTGGTCAGGGGGGAAGGAATGAGCAGTTCTTC
CDR3aa: CASSGQGGRNEQFF
abundance: NA
v_gene: TRBV6-4
len: 14
d_gene: NA
j_gene: TRBJ2-1

CDR3nt: TGTGCCACGAGGAGGCCAGGAGTAAACACTGAAGCTTTCTTT
CDR3aa: CATRRPGVNTEAFF
abundance: NA
v_gene: TRBV15
len: 14
d_gene: NA
j_gene: TRBJ1-1

CDR3nt: TGTGCCAGCAGCCCCCCCTCGACGGCGAACACTGAAGCTTTCTTT
CDR3aa: CASSPPSTANTEAFF
abundance: NA
v_gene: TRBV7-2
len: 15
d_gene: NA
j_gene: TRBJ1-1

CDR3nt: TGTGCCAGCTCACCTGCCGGCAGGGGGAACAATCAGCCCCAGCATTTT
CDR3aa: CASSPAGRGNNQPQHF
abundance: few
v_gene: TRBV18
len: 16
d_gene: TRBD1
j_gene: TRBJ1-5

CDR3nt: TGCGCCAGCAGCCAAGATAGGGACACAGATACGCAGTATTTT
CDR3aa: CASSQDRDTDTQYF
abundance: NA
v_gene: TRBV4-3
len: 14
d_gene: NA
j_gene: TRBJ2-3

CDR3nt: TGTGCCAGCAGCCCCCGGACAGGTTCTTCCCAAGAGACCCAGTACTTC
CDR3aa: CASSPRTGSSQETQYF
abundance: NA
v_gene: TRBV5-6
len: 16
d_gene: TRBD1
j_gene: TRBJ2-5

CDR3nt: TGCGCCAGCAGTATCGGGACAGGGTACGAGCAGTACTTC
CDR3aa: CASSIGTGYEQYF
abundance: few
v_gene: TRBV10-1
len: 13
d_gene: TRBD1
j_gene: TRBJ2-7